What follows are 22 T cell receptor beta chains derived from one specimen sequenced in a study of response to subunit inactivated influenza vaccine. TCRdb recomputed calls from the RT-PCR reads with MiXCR, one row per CDR3 protein. Among around 760,000 distinct CDR3 sequences listed, around 14% were seen once. Sequenced material: PBMCs from blood, taken 14 to 15 days before vaccination. The receptors here all came from a man aged 45 to 65 who received an inactivated influenza vaccine.

V usage is TRBV12-3 or TRBV12-4 and J usage is TRBJ2-2, with 10 bases that match TRBD1. The length of the CDR3 is 14 residues. V trimming: 6 bases; J trimming: 6 bases; junction bases outside the gene matches: 4. The CDR3 region is CASRATGGSGELFF. The CDR3 bases are TGTGCCAGCAGAGCGACAGGGGGCTCCGGGGAGCTGTTTTTT.

This chain uses TRBV4-1 with TRBJ2-7; TRBD2 matches at 9 bases. The V and J ends lost 4 bases and 3 bases, in that order; junction bases with no gene match: 10. This CDR3 has 16 residues. From germline, CDR1 is MGHRA and CDR2 YSYEKL. The CDR3 loop reads CASSRGLARTNYEQYF. DNA of the CDR3: TGCGCCAGCAGCCGCGGACTAGCGAGAACAAACTACGAGCAGTACTTC.

This clonotype was observed many times. The CDR3 reads CASSKRHEPNEKLFF. The CDR3 region has the DNA TGCGCCAGCAGCAAGAGACATGAACCTAATGAAAAACTGTTTTTT. The genes are TRBV4-3 and TRBJ1-4; D is unresolved. The CDR3 loop spans 15 amino acids. Per germline, CDR1 LGHNA and CDR2 YSLEER. V lost 5 bases and J lost 3, with 13 bases in between.

This clonotype was observed a handful of times. The chain recombines TRBV6-6 with TRBJ2-1; D may correspond to TRBD1 or TRBD2 (5 bases each). This CDR3 has 13 residues. Trimming took 6 bases from V and 6 from J, leaving 12 bases between them. Germline V gene sequence: CDR1 MNHNY, CDR2 SVGAGI (reference sequence). CDR3 loop: CASSPGTLNEQFF. CDR3 DNA: TGTGCCAGCAGCCCCGGGACCCTCAATGAGCAGTTCTTC.

This clonotype has more than one count but fewer than ten. The CDR3 coding sequence is TGTGCCATCAGTGAGTCGCAGGGGCTAAGAGAGACCCAGTACTTC. Its protein product is CAISESQGLRETQYF. V is TRBV10-3 and J is TRBJ2-5; weak D call: TRBD1 (6 bases). This CDR3 region has 15 residues. The V gene lost 0 bases and the J gene lost 4 bases, with 12 bases spanning the gap. Germline CDR1 is ENHRY and CDR2 is SYGVKD.

This clonotype has ten or more counts. V and J are TRBV5-6 and TRBJ2-2, with D hard to call. This CDR3 has 12 residues. Trimming pared 2 bases from V and 8 bases from J, leaving 7 bases between. CDR1 and CDR2 from the germline V gene are SGHDT and YYEEEE. The CDR3 loop reads CASSLTNGELFF. For the CDR3, the DNA is TGTGCCAGCAGCTTAACAAATGGGGAGCTGTTTTTT. The variable domain in full, with the rest retrieved from reference TRBV5-6 and TRBJ2-2, is DAGVTQSPTHLIKTRGQQVTLRCSPKSGHDTVSWYQQALGQGPQFIFQYYEEEERQRGNFPDRFSGHQFPNYSSELNVNALLLGDSALYLCASSLTNGELFFGEGSRLTVL.

The table lists this clonotype with many counts. J is TRBJ2-3 and V is TRBV20-1; maybe TRBD2 (5 bases). The CDR3 runs 14 residues. Germline-derived CDR1 and CDR2 are DFQATT and SNEGSKA (reference sequence). V lost 6 bases and J lost 4, with 17 bases in between. The CDR3 nucleotides are TGCAGTGCCCCGACGGGGTTCAAGGCAGATACGCAGTATTTT. It encodes CSAPTGFKADTQYF.

The gene calls are TRBV9 and TRBJ2-1; 7 bases are shared with TRBD1. This CDR3 contains 15 residues. CDR1 and CDR2 (germline): SGDLS, YYNGEE. J lost 5 bases, V lost 0 bases, and 5 bases had no gene match. The CDR3 DNA reads TGTGCCAGCAGCGTAGTGTCAGGGGGAGACAATGAGCAGTTCTTC. Amino acids: CASSVVSGGDNEQFF.

This clonotype was recorded a few times. The CDR3 loop reads CSARGVTEAFF. The CDR3 coding sequence is TGCAGTGCTAGGGGGGTGACTGAAGCTTTCTTT. The V gene is TRBV20-1, the J gene TRBJ1-1, with a weak D call TRBD1 (5 bases). The germline gives CDR1 DFQATT, CDR2 SNEGSKA (reference sequence). Trimming stripped 3 bases from V and 5 bases from J, with 7 bases between. The CDR3 is 11 residues long.

This clonotype was detected ten times or more. This chain uses TRBV7-2 with TRBJ2-3; D unresolved. Germline CDR1 SGHTA, CDR2 FQGNSA. V gave up 4 bases and J gave up 6 bases, with 14 bases separating them. CDR3 length: 14 amino acids. This CDR3 is CASSWLPSGDTQYF. CDR3 bases: TGTGCCAGCAGCTGGCTCCCAAGTGGGGATACGCAGTATTTT. Together with reference TRBV7-2 and TRBJ2-3, the CDR3 gives the full variable domain: GAGVSQSPSNKVTEKGKDVELRCDPISGHTALYWYRQSLGQGLEFLIYFQGNSAPDKSGLPSDRFSAERTGGSVSTLTIQRTQQEDSAVYLCASSWLPSGDTQYFGPGTRLTVL.

The CDR3 is CASSQGPRRGFLAKNIQYF. The CDR3 DNA reads TGTGCCAGCAGCCAAGGCCCGCGCAGGGGTTTTCTAGCCAAAAACATTCAGTACTTC. This chain links TRBV4-2 with TRBJ2-4, with TRBD1 as a possible D gene (6 bases). V lost 1 base and J 0 bases, leaving 19 bases between the germline ends. The germline CDR1 and CDR2 sequences are LGHNA and YNFKEQ. The CDR3 runs 19 residues.

This clonotype has at least ten counts. V usage is TRBV28 and J usage is TRBJ2-1; no firm D call. The V gene's germline CDR1 is MDHEN and CDR2 SYDVKM. V lost 7 bases, J lost 3 bases, and 10 bases lay in between. The CDR3 extends over 13 amino acids. The CDR3 bases are TGTGCCAGCATAAGTGGGGACTACAATGAGCAGTTCTTC. Translated: CASISGDYNEQFF.

The chain carries TRBV10-2 and TRBJ2-1, with 10 positions matching TRBD2. The germline CDR1 and CDR2 sequences are WSHSY and SAAADI. The V segment lost 3 bases and the J segment 7 bases; nucleotides outside the gene matches: 6. The CDR3 is 15 residues long. In DNA form, the CDR3 reads TGCGCCAGCAGTGAATCGGGACTAGCGTTGAATGAGCAGTTCTTC. This translates into CASSESGLALNEQFF.

Ten or more counts support this clonotype. The J gene is TRBJ2-2, the V gene TRBV20-1, with TRBD2 matching over 8 bases. Germline V lookup: CDR1 DFQATT, CDR2 SNEGSKA (reference sequence). CDR3 length: 15 residues. V trimming: 6 bases; J trimming: 3 bases; junction bases outside the gene matches: 9. The CDR3 DNA reads TGCAGTGCCGAGACCCCGGGGGGGCACACCGGGGAGCTGTTTTTT. Translated, it gives CSAETPGGHTGELFF.

The chain joins TRBV6-7 to TRBJ1-1, with D uncertain. Being an ORF, TRBV6-7 has a function that is uncertain. Trimming shortened V by 11 bases and J by 3 bases, and 16 bases separated the two germline ends. There are 13 residues in the CDR3. In nucleotides, the CDR3 is TGTGCCGTCTCCCGTGGACCGGACACTGAAGCTTTCTTT. This gives the protein CAVSRGPDTEAFF.

V gene TRBV3-1 combines with J gene TRBJ2-5, with 10 bases identical to TRBD2. The trim removed 2 bases at V and 5 bases at J, leaving 5 bases unmatched. The CDR3 runs 15 residues. Germline CDR1 and CDR2: LGHDT and YNNKEL (reference sequence). The DNA of the CDR3 is TGTGCCAGCAGCCAACCTAGCGGGAGAGGGGAGACCCAGTACTTC. This codes for CASSQPSGRGETQYF.

This clonotype was detected a few times. The chain recombines TRBV5-1 with TRBJ2-2, with unresolved D. The CDR3 runs 13 residues. Germline CDR1 is SGHRS and CDR2 is YFSETQ. V was trimmed by 6 bases and J by 1 base, leaving 7 bases between them. Here the CDR3 reads CASNFGNTGELFF. The CDR3 bases are TGCGCCAGCAATTTCGGGAACACCGGGGAGCTGTTTTTT.

The chain links TRBV4-3 to TRBJ2-3, with D maybe TRBD2 (5 bases). Germline loops: CDR1 LGHNA, CDR2 YSLEER. The CDR3 loop spans 15 amino acids. The V end was cut by 0 bases, the J end by 4 bases, with 11 bases between. For the CDR3, the DNA is TGCGCCAGCAGCCAAGACAGAGGGCCCTCAGATACGCAGTATTTT. It codes for CASSQDRGPSDTQYF.

The chain employs TRBV28 and TRBJ2-3, with 7 bases lining up with TRBD1. The CDR3 sequence is 17 residues long. Unmatched junction bases numbered 10, after V lost 3 bases and J lost 1 base. Germline V lookup: CDR1 MDHEN, CDR2 SYDVKM. The CDR3 region is CASSFLEQGSGTDTQYF. The CDR3 coding sequence is TGTGCCAGCAGTTTCCTAGAACAGGGGTCCGGCACAGATACGCAGTATTTT.

With respect to this clonotype: The germline gene is not matched at one end of the junction; a read error may be the cause. The chain has TRBV7-2 and TRBJ2-2, with TRBD1 as a possible D gene (6 bases). The CDR3 sequence is 16 residues long. From germline, CDR1 is SGHTA and CDR2 FQGNSA. CDR3 protein: CASSFEQGPYTGEPFF. The CDR3, as DNA: TGTGCCAGCAGCTTTGAACAGGGCCCCTACACCGGGGAGCCGTTTTTT.

This clonotype was counted between two and nine times. V usage is TRBV4-1 and J usage is TRBJ2-3, with TRBD2 as a possible D gene (5 bases). Germline CDR1 and CDR2: MGHRA and YSYEKL. The CDR3 contains 18 residues. V gave up 0 bases and J gave up 0 bases, with 16 bases separating them. In DNA, the CDR3 is TGCGCCAGCAGCCAAGATCGGGAAAGAGGAAGTAGCACAGATACGCAGTATTTT. Its protein is CASSQDRERGSSTDTQYF.

This chain links TRBV27 with TRBJ2-1; 7 positions agree with TRBD2. The CDR3 sequence is 16 residues long. The J segment lost 5 bases and the V segment lost 6 bases, leaving 13 bases of the junction unmatched. From germline, CDR1 is MNHEY and CDR2 SMNVEV (reference sequence). CDR3 region: CASRGWGGRAHNEQFF. The CDR3 DNA is TGTGCCAGCAGGGGATGGGGAGGGAGGGCCCACAATGAGCAGTTCTTC.